These 9 T cell receptor beta chains came from one sample sequenced in a study of shared clonotypes between healthy human individuals. Profiled with immunoSEQ multiplex PCR; TCRdb holds only in-frame clones, not every one. The sample lists some 2,000,000 clones; 90% to 95% were seen once. The sample taken for sequencing was naive CD4+ T cells sorted from blood. Subset defined: CD45RA+ positively selected. The receptor source for this set is a man younger than 35 in good health.

The chain combines TRBV9 with TRBJ2-1, with no clear D. The CDR3 totals 13 residues. From germline, CDR1 is SGDLS and CDR2 YYNGEE. Trimming pared 0 bases from V and 8 bases from J, leaving 9 bases between. Here the CDR3 DNA reads TGTGCCAGCAGCGTAGGTGGGGTTGATGAGCAGTTCTTC. This sequence encodes CASSVGGVDEQFF.

This clone occurred a few times. The chain recombines TRBV5-1 with TRBJ1-2; maybe TRBD1 (5 bases). The CDR3 is made up of 15 amino acids. Germline assignment: CDR1 SGHRS and CDR2 YFSETQ. Trimming removed 5 bases from V and 0 bases from J, with 14 bases in between. The CDR3 DNA sequence: TGCGCCAGCAGTTTTTTCCAGGGCCCTAACTATGGCTACACCTTC. Encoded protein: CASSFFQGPNYGYTF.

The sample holds one count of this clone. The gene calls are TRBV30 and TRBJ2-1; no firm D call. Germline V gene sequence: CDR1 GTSNPN, CDR2 SVGIG (reference sequence). This CDR3 contains 13 residues. V was cut by 0 bases and J by 7 bases, with 10 bases left in between. This CDR3 is CAWSVLRRNEQFF. The CDR3 nucleotides are TGTGCCTGGAGTGTCCTGCGCCGAAATGAGCAGTTCTTC.

The V gene is TRBV6-5, the J gene TRBJ2-7, with 11 bases aligning to TRBD2. Losses at the gene ends were 6 bases for V and 6 bases for J; bases not matched to a gene: 7. The V gene's germline CDR1 is MNHEY and CDR2 SVGAGI. The CDR3 is 14 residues long. The CDR3 region is CASRPGTSGREQYF. The CDR3 DNA reads TGTGCCAGCAGACCGGGGACTAGCGGTCGCGAGCAGTACTTC.

This clone has a single count. This chain links TRBV30 with TRBJ1-3, with TRBD1 matching 10 bases. Per germline, CDR1 GTSNPN and CDR2 SVGIG (reference sequence). The CDR3 runs 17 residues. Trimming cost V 2 bases and J 0 bases; bases outside gene matches: 7. CDR3 sequence reads: CAWSPTGTGASGNTIYF. CDR3 nucleotides: TGTGCCTGGAGTCCTACCGGGACAGGGGCCTCTGGAAACACCATATATTTT.

Points on this clone: Germline and junction disagree at one end, which may indicate a read error. V usage is TRBV10-3 and J usage is TRBJ2-7; D may be TRBD1 (5 bases). The CDR3 covers 11 residues. Germline V CDR1 and CDR2: ENHRY, SYGVKD. This chain's CDR3 is CASSRNREQYF. In DNA, the CDR3 is TGTGCCAGCAGTAGAAACAGGGAGCAGTACTTC.

As DNA, the CDR3 is TGTGCCAGCAGTGAGGGTCTCGGGGGCACAGATACGCAGTATTTT. This codes for CASSEGLGGTDTQYF. V and J are TRBV6-4 and TRBJ2-3; perhaps TRBD2 as D (5 bases). With 3 bases removed from V and 1 base from J, the gap between germline ends came to 11 bases. This CDR3 has 15 amino acids. CDR1 is MRHNA, CDR2 SNTAGT, per germline.

The chain is built from TRBV5-4 and TRBJ1-2, with D possibly matching TRBD1 (5 bases). The CDR3 consists of 14 residues. Germline lookup yields CDR1 SGHNT and CDR2 YYREEE (reference sequence). Between the trimmed V and J ends, which lost 5 bases and 4 bases, there was a span of 15 bases. The CDR3 DNA sequence: TGTGCCAGCAGACCTCTAGACAGTATCTATGGCTACACCTTC. Its translation is CASRPLDSIYGYTF.

J is TRBJ1-2 and V is TRBV7-9, with TRBD1 matching over 7 bases. The trim removed 5 bases at V and 8 bases at J, leaving 17 bases unmatched. This CDR3 is 16 amino acids long. Germline V CDR1 and CDR2: SEHNR, FQNEAQ (reference sequence). The CDR3 spells CASSPGLGTETLGYTF. CDR3 bases: TGTGCCAGCAGCCCCGGCCTGGGGACAGAGACCTTGGGCTACACCTTC.